This T cell receptor (beta chain) was captured in a study of cytomegalovirus exposure and HLA in healthy donors. Study-level results: A later examination showed that TCR association rates differed by HLA locus, with DRB1 most and HLA-C fewest.

A multiplex PCR was run with 60 Vbeta primers and 13 Jbeta primers. The assay was immunoSEQ multiplex PCR, and TCRdb's table has in-frame clones only and misses some. The repertoire has about 150,000 clones, roughly four fifths of them found once; the top ten carry around 7%. As to this clone: Its antigen is still unknown.

This CDR3 is built from 13 residues. V dropped 5 bases and J dropped 2 bases, with 9 bases sitting between them. The germline CDR1 and CDR2 sequences are SGHTA and FQGNSA. Sequenced material: PBMCs. The clonotype was recovered from a man aged 25 to 45 in good health and CMV-seronegative. The chain links TRBV7-2 to TRBJ2-5, with D maybe TRBD1 (6 bases). CDR3 in amino acids: CASSKDRQETQYF. The CDR3 DNA reads TGTGCCAGCAGCAAGGACAGACAAGAGACCCAGTACTTC.